The present T cell receptor beta chain was sequenced within a study of cytotoxic CD8 clonotypes in ibrutinib-treated CLL. The table came from immunoSEQ multiplex PCR; TCRdb's copy has only in-frame clones and leaves some out. The top ten clones hold approximately 10% of a sample with about 140,000 clones, roughly 90% of them seen once. With 6 bases removed from V and 4 bases from J, the gap between germline ends came to 13 bases. CDR3 length equals 13 residues. Looked up from germline, CDR1 is SEHNR and CDR2 is FQNEAQ (reference sequence). The starting material was PBMCs, obtained after 12 months of ibrutinib treatment. The V gene is TRBV7-9, the J gene TRBJ2-7; D remains unclear. The TCR sequence derives from a human donor with chronic lymphocytic leukemia. The CDR3 loop reads CASRHTGSYEQYF. The DNA of the CDR3 is TGTGCCAGCAGACATACGGGTTCTTACGAGCAGTACTTC.